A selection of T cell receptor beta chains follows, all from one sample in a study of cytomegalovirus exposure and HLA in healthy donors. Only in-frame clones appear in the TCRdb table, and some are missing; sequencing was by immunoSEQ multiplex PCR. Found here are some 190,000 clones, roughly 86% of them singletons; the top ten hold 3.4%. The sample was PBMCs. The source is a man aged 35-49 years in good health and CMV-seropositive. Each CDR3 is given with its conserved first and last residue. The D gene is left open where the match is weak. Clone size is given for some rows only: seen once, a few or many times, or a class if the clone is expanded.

cdr3_aa: CASSAQGLSGTDTQYF
cdr3_nt: TGTGCCAGCAGCGCACAGGGATTGTCGGGCACAGATACGCAGTATTTT
v_call: TRBV11-2
cdr3_length: 16
clone_size: -
d_call: -
j_call: TRBJ2-3

cdr3_aa: CTSSYGFTGDYEQYF
cdr3_nt: TGTACCAGCAGTTACGGTTTTACAGGGGACTACGAGCAGTACTTC
v_call: TRBV6-6
cdr3_length: 15
clone_size: -
d_call: TRBD1
j_call: TRBJ2-7

cdr3_aa: CASSLRPGTSGGVGNEQFF
cdr3_nt: TGCGCCAGCAGCCTTCGTCCAGGGACTAGCGGGGGGGTAGGCAATGAGCAGTTCTTC
v_call: TRBV5-1
cdr3_length: 19
clone_size: -
d_call: TRBD2
j_call: TRBJ2-1

cdr3_aa: CASSEGGYRGPPRGLYEQYF
cdr3_nt: TGTGCCAGCAGTGAAGGGGGGTACAGGGGCCCGCCCCGGGGCCTATACGAGCAGTACTTC
v_call: TRBV6-1
cdr3_length: 20
clone_size: -
d_call: TRBD1
j_call: TRBJ2-7

cdr3_aa: CASTGLADNEQFF
cdr3_nt: TGTGCCAGTACGGGACTAGCGGACAATGAGCAGTTCTTC
v_call: TRBV6-1
cdr3_length: 13
clone_size: -
d_call: TRBD2
j_call: TRBJ2-1

cdr3_aa: CASSLEGRTDTQYF
cdr3_nt: TGTGCCAGCAGTTTGGAGGGCCGCACAGATACGCAGTATTTT
v_call: TRBV27
cdr3_length: 14
clone_size: -
d_call: -
j_call: TRBJ2-3

cdr3_aa: CSVLFDRSPYEQYF
cdr3_nt: TGCAGCGTTTTGTTCGACAGGTCCCCGTACGAGCAGTACTTC
v_call: TRBV29-1
cdr3_length: 14
clone_size: -
d_call: -
j_call: TRBJ2-7

cdr3_aa: CASAPGLAAPYEQYF
cdr3_nt: TGTGCTAGTGCCCCAGGACTAGCGGCCCCCTACGAGCAGTACTTC
v_call: TRBV12-5
cdr3_length: 15
clone_size: -
d_call: TRBD2
j_call: TRBJ2-7

cdr3_aa: CASSPPSGVGEKLFF
cdr3_nt: TGTGCCAGCTCACCACCGTCCGGGGTTGGCGAAAAACTGTTTTTT
v_call: TRBV18
cdr3_length: 15
clone_size: -
d_call: -
j_call: TRBJ1-4

cdr3_aa: CAIRGGGTAQETQYF
cdr3_nt: TGTGCCATCAGGGGCGGGGGGACAGCACAAGAGACCCAGTACTTC
v_call: TRBV10-3
cdr3_length: 15
clone_size: -
d_call: -
j_call: TRBJ2-5

cdr3_aa: CASSENSQGARTGELFF
cdr3_nt: TGTGCCAGCAGTGAGAACTCACAGGGGGCGCGCACCGGGGAGCTGTTTTTT
v_call: TRBV6-1
cdr3_length: 17
clone_size: few
d_call: TRBD1
j_call: TRBJ2-2

cdr3_aa: CASSAWAGGNSGANVLTF
cdr3_nt: TGTGCCAGCAGCGCATGGGCAGGGGGAAACTCTGGGGCCAACGTCCTGACTTTC
v_call: TRBV7-3
cdr3_length: 18
clone_size: -
d_call: TRBD1
j_call: TRBJ2-6

cdr3_aa: CASSGSSGSTDTQYF
cdr3_nt: TGTGCCAGCAGCGGATCTAGCGGTTCCACAGATACGCAGTATTTT
v_call: TRBV7-2
cdr3_length: 15
clone_size: -
d_call: TRBD2
j_call: TRBJ2-3

cdr3_aa: CASSLARGMPPQHF
cdr3_nt: TGTGCCAGCAGTTTAGCCCGGGGAATGCCGCCCCAGCATTTT
v_call: TRBV28
cdr3_length: 14
clone_size: -
d_call: -
j_call: TRBJ1-5

cdr3_aa: CASRGLAGGGGDTQYF
cdr3_nt: TGTGCCAGTAGGGGACTAGCGGGGGGCGGGGGAGATACGCAGTATTTT
v_call: TRBV19
cdr3_length: 16
clone_size: -
d_call: TRBD2
j_call: TRBJ2-3

cdr3_aa: CASSIDSFTGGSGANVLTF
cdr3_nt: TGTGCCAGTAGTATAGACTCATTTACAGGGGGCTCTGGGGCCAACGTCCTGACTTTC
v_call: TRBV19
cdr3_length: 19
clone_size: -
d_call: TRBD1
j_call: TRBJ2-6

cdr3_aa: CASSLSRENNEQFF
cdr3_nt: TGTGCCAGCAGCTTAAGTCGGGAGAACAATGAGCAGTTCTTC
v_call: TRBV7-9
cdr3_length: 14
clone_size: -
d_call: -
j_call: TRBJ2-1

cdr3_aa: CASSLALPKEAFF
cdr3_nt: TGTGCCAGCAGCCTAGCTTTGCCCAAGGAAGCTTTCTTT
v_call: TRBV10-3
cdr3_length: 13
clone_size: -
d_call: -
j_call: TRBJ1-1

cdr3_aa: CASKIGTGSYNEQFF
cdr3_nt: TGTGCCAGCAAAATCGGGACAGGCTCCTACAATGAGCAGTTCTTC
v_call: TRBV6-5
cdr3_length: 15
clone_size: -
d_call: TRBD1
j_call: TRBJ2-1

cdr3_aa: CASSKGVDRSVQPQHF
cdr3_nt: TGTGCCAGCAGTAAGGGAGTTGACAGGTCGGTTCAGCCCCAGCATTTT
v_call: TRBV2
cdr3_length: 16
clone_size: few
d_call: -
j_call: TRBJ1-5

cdr3_aa: CASSRQNEKLFF
cdr3_nt: TGCGCCAGCAGCCGCCAGAATGAAAAACTGTTTTTT
v_call: TRBV4-1
cdr3_length: 12
clone_size: few
d_call: -
j_call: TRBJ1-4